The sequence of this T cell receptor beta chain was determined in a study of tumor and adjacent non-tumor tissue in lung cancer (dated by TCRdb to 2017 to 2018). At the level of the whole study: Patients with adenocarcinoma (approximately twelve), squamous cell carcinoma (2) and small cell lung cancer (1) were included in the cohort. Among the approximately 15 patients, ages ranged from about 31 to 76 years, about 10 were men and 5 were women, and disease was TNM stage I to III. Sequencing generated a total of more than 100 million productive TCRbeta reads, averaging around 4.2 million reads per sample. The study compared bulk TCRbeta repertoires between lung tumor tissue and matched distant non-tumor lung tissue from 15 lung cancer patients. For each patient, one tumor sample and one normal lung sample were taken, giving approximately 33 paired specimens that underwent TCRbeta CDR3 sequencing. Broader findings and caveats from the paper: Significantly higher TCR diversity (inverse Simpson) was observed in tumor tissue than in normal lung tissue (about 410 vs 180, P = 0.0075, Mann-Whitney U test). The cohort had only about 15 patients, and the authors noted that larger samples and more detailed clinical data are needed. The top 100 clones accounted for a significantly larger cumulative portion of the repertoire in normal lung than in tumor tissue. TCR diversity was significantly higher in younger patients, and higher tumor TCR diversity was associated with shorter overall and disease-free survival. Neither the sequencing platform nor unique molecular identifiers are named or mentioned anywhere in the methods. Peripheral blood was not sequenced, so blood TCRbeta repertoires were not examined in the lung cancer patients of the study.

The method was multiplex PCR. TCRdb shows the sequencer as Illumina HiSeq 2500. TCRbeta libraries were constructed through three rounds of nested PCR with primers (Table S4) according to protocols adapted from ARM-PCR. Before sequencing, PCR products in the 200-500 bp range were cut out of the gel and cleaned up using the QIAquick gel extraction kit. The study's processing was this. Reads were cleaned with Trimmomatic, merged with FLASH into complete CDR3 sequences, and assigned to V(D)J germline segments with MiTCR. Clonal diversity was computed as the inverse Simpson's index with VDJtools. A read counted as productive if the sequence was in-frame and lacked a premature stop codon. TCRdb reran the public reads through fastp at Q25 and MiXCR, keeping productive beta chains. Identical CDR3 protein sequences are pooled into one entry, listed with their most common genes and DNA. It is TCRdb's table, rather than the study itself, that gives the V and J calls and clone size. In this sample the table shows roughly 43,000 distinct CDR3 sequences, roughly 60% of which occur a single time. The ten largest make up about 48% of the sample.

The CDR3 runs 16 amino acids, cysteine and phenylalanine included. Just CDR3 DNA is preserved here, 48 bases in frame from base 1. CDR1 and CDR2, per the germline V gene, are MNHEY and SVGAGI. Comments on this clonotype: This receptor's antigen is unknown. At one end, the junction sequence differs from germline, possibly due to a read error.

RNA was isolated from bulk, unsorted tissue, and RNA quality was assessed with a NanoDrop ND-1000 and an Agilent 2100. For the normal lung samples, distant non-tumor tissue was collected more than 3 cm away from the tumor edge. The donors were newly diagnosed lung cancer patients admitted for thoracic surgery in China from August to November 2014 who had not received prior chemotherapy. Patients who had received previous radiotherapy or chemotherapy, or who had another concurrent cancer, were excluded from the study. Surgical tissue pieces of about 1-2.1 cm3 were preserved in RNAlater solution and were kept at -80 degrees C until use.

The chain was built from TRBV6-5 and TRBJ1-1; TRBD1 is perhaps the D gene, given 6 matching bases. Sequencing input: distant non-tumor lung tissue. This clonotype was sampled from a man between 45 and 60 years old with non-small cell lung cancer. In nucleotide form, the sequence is TGTGCCAGTAGTTACTCGAGGGGGGCCATGAACATTGAAGCTTTCTTT. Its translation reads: CASSYSRGAMNIEAFF.